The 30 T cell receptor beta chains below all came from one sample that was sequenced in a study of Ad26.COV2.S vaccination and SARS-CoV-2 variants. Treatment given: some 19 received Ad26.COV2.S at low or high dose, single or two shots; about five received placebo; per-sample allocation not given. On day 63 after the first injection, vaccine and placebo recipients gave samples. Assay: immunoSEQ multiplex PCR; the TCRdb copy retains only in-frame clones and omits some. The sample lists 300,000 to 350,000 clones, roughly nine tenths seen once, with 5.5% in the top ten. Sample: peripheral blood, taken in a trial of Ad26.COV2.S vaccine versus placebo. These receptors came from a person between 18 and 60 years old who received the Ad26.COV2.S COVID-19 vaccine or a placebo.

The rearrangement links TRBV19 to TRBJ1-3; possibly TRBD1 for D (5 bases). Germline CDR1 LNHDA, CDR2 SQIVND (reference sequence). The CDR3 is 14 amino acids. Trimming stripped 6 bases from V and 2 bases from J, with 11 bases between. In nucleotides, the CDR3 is TGTGCCAGTAGCGTGGGGCAGGCTGGAAACACCATATATTTT. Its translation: CASSVGQAGNTIYF.

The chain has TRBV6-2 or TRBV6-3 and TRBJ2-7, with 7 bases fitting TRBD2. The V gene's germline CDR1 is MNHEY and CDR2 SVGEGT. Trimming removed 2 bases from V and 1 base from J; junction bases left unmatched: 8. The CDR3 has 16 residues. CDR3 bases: TGTGCCAGCAGTTACGGGCGCGGGAGTGTTTCCTACGAGCAGTACGTC. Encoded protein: CASSYGRGSVSYEQYV.

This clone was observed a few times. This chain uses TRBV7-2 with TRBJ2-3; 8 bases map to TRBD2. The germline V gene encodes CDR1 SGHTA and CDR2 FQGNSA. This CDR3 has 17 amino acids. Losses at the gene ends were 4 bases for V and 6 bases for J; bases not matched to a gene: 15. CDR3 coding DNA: TGTGCCAGCAGCTCCCCAAGCGGGGGCTCCCCCGTCGATACGCAGTATTTT. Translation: CASSSPSGGSPVDTQYF.

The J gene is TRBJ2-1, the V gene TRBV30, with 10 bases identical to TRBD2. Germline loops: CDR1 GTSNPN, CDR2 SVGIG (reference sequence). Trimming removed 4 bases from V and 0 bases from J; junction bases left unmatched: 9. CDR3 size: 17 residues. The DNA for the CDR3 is TGTGCCTGGACACAAAGGACTAGCGGTGGCTCCTACAATGAGCAGTTCTTC. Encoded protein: CAWTQRTSGGSYNEQFF.

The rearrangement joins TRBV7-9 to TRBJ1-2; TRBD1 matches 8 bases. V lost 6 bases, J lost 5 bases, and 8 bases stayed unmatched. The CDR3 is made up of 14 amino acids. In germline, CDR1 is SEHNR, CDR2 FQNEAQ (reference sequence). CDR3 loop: CASSPGDRQYGYTF. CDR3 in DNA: TGTGCCAGCAGTCCTGGGGACAGGCAGTATGGCTACACCTTC.

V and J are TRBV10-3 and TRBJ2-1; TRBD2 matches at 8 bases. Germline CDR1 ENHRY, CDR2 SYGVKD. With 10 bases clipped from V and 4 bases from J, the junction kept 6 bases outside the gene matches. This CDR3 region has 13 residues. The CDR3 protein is CATGLAEYNEQFF. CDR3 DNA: TGTGCCACAGGACTAGCCGAATACAATGAGCAGTTCTTC.

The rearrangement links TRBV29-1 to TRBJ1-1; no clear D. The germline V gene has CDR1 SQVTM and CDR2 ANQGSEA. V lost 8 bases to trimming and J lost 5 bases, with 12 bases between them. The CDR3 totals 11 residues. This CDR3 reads CSQGFGTEAFF. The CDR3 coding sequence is TGCAGCCAAGGGTTCGGGACTGAAGCTTTCTTT.

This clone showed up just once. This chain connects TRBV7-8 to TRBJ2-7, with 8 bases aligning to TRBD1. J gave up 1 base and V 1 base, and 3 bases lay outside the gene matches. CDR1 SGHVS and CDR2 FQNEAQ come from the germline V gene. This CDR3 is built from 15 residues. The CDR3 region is CASSLGTGYSYEQYV. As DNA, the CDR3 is TGTGCCAGCAGCTTAGGGACAGGGTATTCCTACGAGCAGTACGTC.

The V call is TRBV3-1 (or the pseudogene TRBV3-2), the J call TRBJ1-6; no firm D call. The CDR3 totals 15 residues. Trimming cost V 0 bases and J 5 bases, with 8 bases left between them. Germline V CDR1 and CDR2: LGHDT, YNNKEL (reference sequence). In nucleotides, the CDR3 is TGTGCCAGCAGCCAAGAGGGCGGGAATAATTCACCCCTCCACTTT. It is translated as CASSQEGGNNSPLHF.

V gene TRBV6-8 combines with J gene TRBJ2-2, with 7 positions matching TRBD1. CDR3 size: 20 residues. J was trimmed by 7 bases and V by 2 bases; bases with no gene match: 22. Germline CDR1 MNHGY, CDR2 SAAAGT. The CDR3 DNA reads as TGTGCCAGCAGTTACGCTCTCAATTTCCGACAGTATAGGGGGCACGGGGAGCTGTTTTTT. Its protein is CASSYALNFRQYRGHGELFF.

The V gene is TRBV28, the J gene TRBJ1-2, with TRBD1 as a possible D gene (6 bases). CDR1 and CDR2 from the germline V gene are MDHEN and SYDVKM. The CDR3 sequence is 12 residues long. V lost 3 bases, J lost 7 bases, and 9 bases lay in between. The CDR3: CASSLSGVGYTF. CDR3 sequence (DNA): TGTGCCAGCAGTTTGTCAGGGGTTGGCTACACCTTC.

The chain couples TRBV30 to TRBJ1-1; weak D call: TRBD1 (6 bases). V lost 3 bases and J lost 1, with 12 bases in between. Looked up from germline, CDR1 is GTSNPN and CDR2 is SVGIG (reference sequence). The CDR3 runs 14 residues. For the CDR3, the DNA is TGTGCCTGGAGGGGATGGACAGAGAACACTGAAGCTTTCTTT. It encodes CAWRGWTENTEAFF.

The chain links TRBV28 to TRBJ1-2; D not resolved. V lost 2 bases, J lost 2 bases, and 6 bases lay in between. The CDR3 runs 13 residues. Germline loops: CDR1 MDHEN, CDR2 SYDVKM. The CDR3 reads CASSLVLNYGYTF. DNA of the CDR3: TGTGCCAGCAGTTTAGTTTTAAACTATGGCTACACCTTC.

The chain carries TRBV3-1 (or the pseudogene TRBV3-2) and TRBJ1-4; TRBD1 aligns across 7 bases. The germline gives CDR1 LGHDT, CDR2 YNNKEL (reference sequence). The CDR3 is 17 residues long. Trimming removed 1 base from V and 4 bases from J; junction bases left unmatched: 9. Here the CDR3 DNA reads TGTGCCAGCAGCCAAGTGGGAACAGGGGACTTTAATGAAAAACTGTTTTTT. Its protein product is CASSQVGTGDFNEKLFF.

Here the CDR3 DNA reads TGTGCCAGCAGCCGCGAGAACACTGAAGCTTTCTTT. This codes for CASSRENTEAFF. V is TRBV7-9 and J is TRBJ1-1; D is undetermined. The germline V gene encodes CDR1 SEHNR and CDR2 FQNEAQ (reference sequence). The CDR3 sequence is 12 residues long. The ends were cut back, 5 bases at V and 1 base at J, with 5 bases in the middle.

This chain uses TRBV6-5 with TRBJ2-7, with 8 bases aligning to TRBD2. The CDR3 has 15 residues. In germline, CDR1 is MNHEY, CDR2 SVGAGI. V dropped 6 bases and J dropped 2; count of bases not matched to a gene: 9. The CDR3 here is CASSPGAGGAYEQYF. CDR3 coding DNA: TGTGCCAGCAGCCCCGGGGCCGGGGGGGCCTACGAGCAGTACTTC.

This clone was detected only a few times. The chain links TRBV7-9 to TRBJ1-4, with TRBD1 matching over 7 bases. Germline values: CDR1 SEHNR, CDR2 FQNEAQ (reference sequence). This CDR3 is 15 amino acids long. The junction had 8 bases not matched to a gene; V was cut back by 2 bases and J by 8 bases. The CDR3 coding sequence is TGTGCCAGCAGCTTACTTGACAGGGAGAAAGAAAAACTGTTTTTT. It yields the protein CASSLLDREKEKLFF.

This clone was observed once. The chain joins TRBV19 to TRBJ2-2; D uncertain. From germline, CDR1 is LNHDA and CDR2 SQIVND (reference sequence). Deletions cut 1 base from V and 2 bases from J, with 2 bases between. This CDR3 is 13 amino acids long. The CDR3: CASSIANTGELFF. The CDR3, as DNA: TGTGCCAGTAGTATAGCAAACACCGGGGAGCTGTTTTTT.

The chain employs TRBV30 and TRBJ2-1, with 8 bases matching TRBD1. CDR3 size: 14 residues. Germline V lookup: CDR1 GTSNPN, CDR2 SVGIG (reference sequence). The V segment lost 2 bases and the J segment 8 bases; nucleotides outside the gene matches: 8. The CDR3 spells CAWSRNRGLDEQFF. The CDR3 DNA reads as TGTGCCTGGAGTAGGAACAGGGGGTTGGATGAGCAGTTCTTC.

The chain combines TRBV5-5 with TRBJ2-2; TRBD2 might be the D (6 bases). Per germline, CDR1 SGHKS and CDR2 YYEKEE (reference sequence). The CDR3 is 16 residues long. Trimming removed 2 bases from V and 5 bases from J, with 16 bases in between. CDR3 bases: TGTGCCAGCAGCTTAAGAATAGCGGAGTCGACCGGGGAGCTGTTTTTT. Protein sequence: CASSLRIAESTGELFF.

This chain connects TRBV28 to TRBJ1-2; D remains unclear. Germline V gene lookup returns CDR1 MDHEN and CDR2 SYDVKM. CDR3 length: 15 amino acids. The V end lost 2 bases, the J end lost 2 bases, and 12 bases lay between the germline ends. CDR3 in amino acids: CASSLVVTQNYGYTF. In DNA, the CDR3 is TGTGCCAGCAGTTTAGTAGTCACGCAGAACTATGGCTACACCTTC.

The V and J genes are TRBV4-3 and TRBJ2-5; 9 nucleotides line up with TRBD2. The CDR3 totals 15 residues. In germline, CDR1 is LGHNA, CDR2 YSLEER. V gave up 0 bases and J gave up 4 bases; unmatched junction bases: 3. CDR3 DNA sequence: TGCGCCAGCAGCCAAGAGAGCGGGGGGTTAGAGACCCAGTACTTC. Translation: CASSQESGGLETQYF.

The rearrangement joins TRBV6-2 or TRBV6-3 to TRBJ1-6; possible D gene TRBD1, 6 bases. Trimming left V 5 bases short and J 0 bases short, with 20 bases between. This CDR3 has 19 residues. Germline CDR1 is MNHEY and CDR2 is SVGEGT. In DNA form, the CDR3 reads TGTGCCAGCAGTCCCTGGACAGCGAGATTGAGCTCCTATAATTCACCCCTCCACTTT. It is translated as CASSPWTARLSSYNSPLHF.

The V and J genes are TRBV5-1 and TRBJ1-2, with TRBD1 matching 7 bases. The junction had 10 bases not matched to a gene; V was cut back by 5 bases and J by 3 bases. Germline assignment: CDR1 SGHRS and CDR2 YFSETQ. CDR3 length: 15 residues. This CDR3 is CASRPQGNLDYGYTF. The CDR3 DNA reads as TGCGCCAGCAGACCACAGGGGAACTTGGACTATGGCTACACCTTC.

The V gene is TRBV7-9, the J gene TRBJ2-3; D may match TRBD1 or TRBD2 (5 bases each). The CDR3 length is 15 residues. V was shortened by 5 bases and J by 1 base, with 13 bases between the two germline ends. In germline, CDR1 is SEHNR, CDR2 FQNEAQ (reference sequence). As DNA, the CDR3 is TGTGCCAGCAGCCCTGATGGGGGACGCACAGATACGCAGTATTTT. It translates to CASSPDGGRTDTQYF.

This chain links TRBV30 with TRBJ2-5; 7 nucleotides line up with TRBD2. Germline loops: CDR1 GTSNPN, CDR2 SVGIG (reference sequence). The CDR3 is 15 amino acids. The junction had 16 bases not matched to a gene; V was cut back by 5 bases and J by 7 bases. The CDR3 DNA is TGTGCCTGGGGTACCGGGACTACCACGGTAGGGACCCAGTACTTC. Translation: CAWGTGTTTVGTQYF.

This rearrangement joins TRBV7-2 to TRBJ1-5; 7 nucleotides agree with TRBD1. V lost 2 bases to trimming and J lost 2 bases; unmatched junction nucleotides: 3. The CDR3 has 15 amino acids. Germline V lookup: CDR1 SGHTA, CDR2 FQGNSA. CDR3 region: CASSLQGGGNQPQHF. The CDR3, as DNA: TGTGCCAGCAGCTTACAGGGGGGAGGCAATCAGCCCCAGCATTTT.

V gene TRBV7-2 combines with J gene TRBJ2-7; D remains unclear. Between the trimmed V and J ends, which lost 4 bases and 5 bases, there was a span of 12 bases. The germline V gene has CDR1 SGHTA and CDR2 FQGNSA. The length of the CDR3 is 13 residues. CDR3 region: CASSSTWSNEQYF. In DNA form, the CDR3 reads TGTGCCAGCAGCTCGACCTGGTCCAACGAGCAGTACTTC. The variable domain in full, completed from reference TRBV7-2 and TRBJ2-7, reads GAGVSQSPSNKVTEKGKDVELRCDPISGHTALYWYRQSLGQGLEFLIYFQGNSAPDKSGLPSDRFSAERTGGSVSTLTIQRTQQEDSAVYLCASSSTWSNEQYFGPGTRLTVT.

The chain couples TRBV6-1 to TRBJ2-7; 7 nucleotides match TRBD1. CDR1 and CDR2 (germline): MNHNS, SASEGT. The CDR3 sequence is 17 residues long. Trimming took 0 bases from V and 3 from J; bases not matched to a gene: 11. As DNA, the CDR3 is TGTGCCAGCAGTGAAGCGAGGGTGGGCAGGGGGTTCTACGAGCAGTACGTC. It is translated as CASSEARVGRGFYEQYV.

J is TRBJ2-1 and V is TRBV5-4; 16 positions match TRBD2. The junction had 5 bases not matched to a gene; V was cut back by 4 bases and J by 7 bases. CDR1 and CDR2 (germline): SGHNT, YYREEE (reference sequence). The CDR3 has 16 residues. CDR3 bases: TGTGCCAGCAGCAGTGGGACTAGCGGGGGGGGAAATGAGCAGTTCTTC. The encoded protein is CASSSGTSGGGNEQFF.